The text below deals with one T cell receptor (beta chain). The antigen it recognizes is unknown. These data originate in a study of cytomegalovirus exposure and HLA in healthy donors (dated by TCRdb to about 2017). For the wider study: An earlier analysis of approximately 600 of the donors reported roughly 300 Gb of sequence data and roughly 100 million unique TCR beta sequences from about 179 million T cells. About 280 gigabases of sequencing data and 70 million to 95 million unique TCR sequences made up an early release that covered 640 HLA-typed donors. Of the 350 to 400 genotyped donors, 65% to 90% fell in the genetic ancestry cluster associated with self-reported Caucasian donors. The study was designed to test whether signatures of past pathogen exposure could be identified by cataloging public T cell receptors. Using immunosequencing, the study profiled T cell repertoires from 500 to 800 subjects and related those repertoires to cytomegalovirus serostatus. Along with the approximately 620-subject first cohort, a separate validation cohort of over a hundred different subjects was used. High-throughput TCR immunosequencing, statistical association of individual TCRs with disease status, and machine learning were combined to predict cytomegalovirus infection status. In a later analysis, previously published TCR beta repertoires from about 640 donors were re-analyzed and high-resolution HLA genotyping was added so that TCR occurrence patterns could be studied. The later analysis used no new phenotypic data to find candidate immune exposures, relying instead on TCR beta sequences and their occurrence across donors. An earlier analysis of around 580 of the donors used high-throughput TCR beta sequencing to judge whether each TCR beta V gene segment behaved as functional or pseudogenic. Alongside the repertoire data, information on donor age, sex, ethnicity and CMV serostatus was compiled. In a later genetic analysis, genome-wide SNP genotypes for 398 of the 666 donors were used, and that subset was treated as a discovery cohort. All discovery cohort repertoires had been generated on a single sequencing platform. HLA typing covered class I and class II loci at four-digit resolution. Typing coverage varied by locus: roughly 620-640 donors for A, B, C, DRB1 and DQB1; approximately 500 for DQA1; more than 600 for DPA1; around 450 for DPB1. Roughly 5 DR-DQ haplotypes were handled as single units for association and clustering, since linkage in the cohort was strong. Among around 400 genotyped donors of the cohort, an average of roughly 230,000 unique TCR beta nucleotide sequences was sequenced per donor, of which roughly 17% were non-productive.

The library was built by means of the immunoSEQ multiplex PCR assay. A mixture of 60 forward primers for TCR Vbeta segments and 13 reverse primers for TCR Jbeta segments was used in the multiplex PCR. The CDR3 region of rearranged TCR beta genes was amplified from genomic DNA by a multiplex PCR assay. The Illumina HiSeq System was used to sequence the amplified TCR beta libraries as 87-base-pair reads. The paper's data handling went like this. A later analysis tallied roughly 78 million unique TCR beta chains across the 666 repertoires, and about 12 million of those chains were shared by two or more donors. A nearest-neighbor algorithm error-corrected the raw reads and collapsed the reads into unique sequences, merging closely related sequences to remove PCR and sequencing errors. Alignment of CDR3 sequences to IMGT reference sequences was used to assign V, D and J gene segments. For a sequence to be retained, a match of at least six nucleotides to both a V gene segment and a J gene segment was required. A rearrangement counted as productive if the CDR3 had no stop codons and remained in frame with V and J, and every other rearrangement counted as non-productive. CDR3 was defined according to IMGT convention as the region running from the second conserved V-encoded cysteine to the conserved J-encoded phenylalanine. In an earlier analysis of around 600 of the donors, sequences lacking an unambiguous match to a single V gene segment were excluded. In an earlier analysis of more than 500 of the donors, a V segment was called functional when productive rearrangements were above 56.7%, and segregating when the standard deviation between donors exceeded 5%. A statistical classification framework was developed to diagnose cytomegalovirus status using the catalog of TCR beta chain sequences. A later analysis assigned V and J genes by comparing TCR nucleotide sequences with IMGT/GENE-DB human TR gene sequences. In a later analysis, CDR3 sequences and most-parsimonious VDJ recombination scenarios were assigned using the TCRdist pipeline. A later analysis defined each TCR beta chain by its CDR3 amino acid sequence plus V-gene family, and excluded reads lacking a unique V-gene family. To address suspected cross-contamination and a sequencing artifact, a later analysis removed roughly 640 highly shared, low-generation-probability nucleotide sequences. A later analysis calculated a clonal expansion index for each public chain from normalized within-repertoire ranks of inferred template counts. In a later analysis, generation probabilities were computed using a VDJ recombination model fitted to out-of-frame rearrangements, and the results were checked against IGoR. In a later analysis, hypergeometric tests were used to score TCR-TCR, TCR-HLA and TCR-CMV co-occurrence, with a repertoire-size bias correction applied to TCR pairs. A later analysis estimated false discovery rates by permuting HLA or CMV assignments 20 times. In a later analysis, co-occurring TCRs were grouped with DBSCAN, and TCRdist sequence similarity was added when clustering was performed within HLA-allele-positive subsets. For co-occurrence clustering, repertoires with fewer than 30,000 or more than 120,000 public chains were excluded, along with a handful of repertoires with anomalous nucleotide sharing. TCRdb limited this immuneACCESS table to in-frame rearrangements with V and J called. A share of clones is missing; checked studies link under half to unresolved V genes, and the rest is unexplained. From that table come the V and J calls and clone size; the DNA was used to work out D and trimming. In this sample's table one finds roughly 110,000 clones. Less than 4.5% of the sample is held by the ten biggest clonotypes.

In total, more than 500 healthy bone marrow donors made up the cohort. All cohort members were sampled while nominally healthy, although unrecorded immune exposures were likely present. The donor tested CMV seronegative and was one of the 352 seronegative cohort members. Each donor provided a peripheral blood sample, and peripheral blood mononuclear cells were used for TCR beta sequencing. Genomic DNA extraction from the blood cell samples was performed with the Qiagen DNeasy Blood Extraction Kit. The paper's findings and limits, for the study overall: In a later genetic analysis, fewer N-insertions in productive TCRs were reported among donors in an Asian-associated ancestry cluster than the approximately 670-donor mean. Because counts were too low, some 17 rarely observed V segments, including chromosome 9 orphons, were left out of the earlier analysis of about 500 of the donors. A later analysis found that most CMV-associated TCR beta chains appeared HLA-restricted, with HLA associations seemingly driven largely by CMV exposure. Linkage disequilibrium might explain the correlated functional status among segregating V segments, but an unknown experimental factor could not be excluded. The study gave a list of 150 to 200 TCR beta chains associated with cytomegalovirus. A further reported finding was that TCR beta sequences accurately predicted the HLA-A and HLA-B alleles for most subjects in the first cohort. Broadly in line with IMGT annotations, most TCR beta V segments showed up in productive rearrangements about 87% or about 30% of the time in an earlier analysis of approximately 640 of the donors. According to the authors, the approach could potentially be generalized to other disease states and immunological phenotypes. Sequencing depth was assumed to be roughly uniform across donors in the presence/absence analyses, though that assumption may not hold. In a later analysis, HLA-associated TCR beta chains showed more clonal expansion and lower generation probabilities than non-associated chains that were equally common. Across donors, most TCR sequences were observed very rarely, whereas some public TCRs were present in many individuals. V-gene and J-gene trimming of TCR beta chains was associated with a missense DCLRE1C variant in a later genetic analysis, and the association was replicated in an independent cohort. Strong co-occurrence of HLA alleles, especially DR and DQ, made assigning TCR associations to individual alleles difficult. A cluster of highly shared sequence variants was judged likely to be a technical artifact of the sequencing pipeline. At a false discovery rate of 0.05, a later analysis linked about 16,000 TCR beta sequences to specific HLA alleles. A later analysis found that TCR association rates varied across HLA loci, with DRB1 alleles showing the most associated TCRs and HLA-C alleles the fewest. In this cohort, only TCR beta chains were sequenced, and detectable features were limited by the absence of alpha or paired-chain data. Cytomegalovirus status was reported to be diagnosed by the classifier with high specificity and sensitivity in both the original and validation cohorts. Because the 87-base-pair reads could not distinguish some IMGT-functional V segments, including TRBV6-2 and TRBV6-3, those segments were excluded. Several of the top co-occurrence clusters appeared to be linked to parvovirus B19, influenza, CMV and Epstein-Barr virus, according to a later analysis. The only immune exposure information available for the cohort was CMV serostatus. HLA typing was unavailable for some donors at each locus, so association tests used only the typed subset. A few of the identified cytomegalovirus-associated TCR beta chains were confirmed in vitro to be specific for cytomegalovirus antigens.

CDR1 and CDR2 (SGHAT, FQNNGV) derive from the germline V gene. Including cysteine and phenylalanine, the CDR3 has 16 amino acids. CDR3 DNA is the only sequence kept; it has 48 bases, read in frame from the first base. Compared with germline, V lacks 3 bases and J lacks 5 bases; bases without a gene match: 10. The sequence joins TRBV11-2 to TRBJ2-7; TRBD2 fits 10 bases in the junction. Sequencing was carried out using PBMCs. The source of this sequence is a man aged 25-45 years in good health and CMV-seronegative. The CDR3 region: CASSLFSSGGGNEQYF. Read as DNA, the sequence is TGTGCCAGCAGCTTGTTCTCTAGCGGGGGTGGTAACGAGCAGTACTTC.